This T cell receptor beta chain stems from a study of identical twins. General study points: Some out-of-frame alpha sequences were shared by twins, and these showed excess low generation probability.

Template switching added a universal primer site; cDNA carried unique molecular identifiers. TCRdb itself ran the 5' RACE reads through MiXCR, one entry per CDR3 protein. The sample contains around 280,000 distinct CDR3 sequences, more than 6.5% of which appear only once. The table lists this clonotype with many counts. Its specificity is not known. V gave up 4 bases and J gave up 2 bases; unmatched junction bases: 7. This CDR3 comprises 15 residues. The germline V gene has CDR1 DFQATT and CDR2 SNEGSKA (reference sequence). These same data were also listed under a study on yellow fever vaccine responses in identical twins.

Input material: memory (CD45RO+) T cells sorted from blood. This TCR was sampled from a woman aged 18-30 years in good health. This chain connects TRBV20-1 to TRBJ2-7; the match to TRBD1 covers 11 bases. CDR3 coding DNA: TGCAGTGCTACACTAGGGACAGGGGGGGCCTACGAGCAGTACTTC. Translated: CSATLGTGGAYEQYF.